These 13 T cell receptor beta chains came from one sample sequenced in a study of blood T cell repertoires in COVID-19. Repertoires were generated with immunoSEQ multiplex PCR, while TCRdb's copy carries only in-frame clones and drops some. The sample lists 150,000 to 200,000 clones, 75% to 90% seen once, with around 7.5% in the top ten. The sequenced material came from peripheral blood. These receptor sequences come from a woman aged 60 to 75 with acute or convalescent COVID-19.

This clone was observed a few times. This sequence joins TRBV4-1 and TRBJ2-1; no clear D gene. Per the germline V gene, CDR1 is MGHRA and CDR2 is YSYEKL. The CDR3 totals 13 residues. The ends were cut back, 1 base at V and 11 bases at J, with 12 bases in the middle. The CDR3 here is CASSQGIELKQFF. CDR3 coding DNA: TGCGCCAGCAGCCAAGGAATCGAGCTGAAGCAGTTCTTC.

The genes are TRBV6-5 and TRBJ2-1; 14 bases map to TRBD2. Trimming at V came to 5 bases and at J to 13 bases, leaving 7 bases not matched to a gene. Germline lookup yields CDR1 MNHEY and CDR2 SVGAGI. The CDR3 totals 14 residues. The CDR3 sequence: CASSPRLAGGEQFF. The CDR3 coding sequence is TGTGCCAGCAGTCCACGACTAGCGGGAGGGGAACAGTTCTTC.

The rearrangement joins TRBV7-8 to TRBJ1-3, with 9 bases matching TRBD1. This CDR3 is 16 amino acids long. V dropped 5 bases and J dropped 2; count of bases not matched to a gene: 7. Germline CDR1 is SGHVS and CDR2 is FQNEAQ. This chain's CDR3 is CASSQLGTGTGNTIYF. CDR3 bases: TGTGCCAGCAGCCAACTAGGGACAGGGACTGGAAACACCATATATTTT.

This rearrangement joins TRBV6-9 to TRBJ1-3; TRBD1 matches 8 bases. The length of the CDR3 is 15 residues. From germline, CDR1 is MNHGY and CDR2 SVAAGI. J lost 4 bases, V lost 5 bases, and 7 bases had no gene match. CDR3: CASSPGQGGGNTIYF. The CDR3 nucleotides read TGTGCCAGCAGTCCTGGACAGGGCGGCGGAAACACCATATATTTT.

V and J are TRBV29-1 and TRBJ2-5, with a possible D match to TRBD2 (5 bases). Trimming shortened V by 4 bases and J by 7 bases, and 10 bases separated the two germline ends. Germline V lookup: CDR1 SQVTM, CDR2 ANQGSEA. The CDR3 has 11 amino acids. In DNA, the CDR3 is TGCAGCGTTGCCACCGCGGGGACCCAGTACTTC. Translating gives CSVATAGTQYF.

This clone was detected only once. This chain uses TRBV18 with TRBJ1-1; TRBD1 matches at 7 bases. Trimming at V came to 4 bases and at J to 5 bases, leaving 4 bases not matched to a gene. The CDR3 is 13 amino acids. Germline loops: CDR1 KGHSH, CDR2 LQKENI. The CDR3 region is CASSQGAPTEAFF. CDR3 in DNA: TGTGCCAGCTCACAGGGGGCGCCTACTGAAGCTTTCTTT.

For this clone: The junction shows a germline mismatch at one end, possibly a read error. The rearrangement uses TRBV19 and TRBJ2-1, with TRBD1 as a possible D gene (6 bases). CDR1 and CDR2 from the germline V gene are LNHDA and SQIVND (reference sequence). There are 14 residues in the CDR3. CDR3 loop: CASSIDQGPTQRVF. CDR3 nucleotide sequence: TGTGCCAGTAGTATAGATCAGGGGCCAACCCAAAGGGTCTTC.

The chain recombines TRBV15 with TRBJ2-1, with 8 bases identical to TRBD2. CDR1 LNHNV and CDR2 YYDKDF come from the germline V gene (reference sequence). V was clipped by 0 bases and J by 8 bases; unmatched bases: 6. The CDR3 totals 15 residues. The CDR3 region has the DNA TGTGCCACCAGCAGAGAGCGGAGCGGGAGTGATGAGCAGTTCTTC. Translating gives CATSRERSGSDEQFF.

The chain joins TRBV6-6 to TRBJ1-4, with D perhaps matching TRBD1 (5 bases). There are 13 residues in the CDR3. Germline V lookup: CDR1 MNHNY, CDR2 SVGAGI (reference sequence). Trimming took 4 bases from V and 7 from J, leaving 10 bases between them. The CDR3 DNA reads TGTGCCAGCAGTTTCAGGGAAGGTGAAAAACTGTTTTTT. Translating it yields CASSFREGEKLFF.

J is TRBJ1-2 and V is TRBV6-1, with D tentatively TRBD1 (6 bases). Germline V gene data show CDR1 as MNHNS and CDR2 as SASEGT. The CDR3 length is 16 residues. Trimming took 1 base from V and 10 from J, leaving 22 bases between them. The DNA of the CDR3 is TGTGCCAGCAGTGAAGTGGCAGGACAGCGTCTCTTTGACTACACCTTC. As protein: CASSEVAGQRLFDYTF.

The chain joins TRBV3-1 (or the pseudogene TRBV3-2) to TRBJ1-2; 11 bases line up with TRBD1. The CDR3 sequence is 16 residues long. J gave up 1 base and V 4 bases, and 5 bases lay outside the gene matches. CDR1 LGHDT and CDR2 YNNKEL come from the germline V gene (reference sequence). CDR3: CASSPLGQGVNYGYTF. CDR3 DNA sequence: TGTGCCAGCAGCCCCTTGGGACAGGGGGTTAACTATGGCTACACCTTC.

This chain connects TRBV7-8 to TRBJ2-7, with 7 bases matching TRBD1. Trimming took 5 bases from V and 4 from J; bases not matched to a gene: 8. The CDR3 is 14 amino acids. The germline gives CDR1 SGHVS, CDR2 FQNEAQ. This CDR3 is CASSPRGQWYEQYF. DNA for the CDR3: TGTGCCAGCAGCCCCCGGGGACAGTGGTACGAGCAGTACTTC.

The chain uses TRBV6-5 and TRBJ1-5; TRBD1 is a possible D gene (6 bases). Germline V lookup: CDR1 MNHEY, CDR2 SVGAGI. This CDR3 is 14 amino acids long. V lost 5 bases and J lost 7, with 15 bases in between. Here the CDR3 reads CASSNRDVGQPQHF. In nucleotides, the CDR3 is TGTGCCAGCAGTAACAGGGACGTGGGCCAGCCCCAGCATTTT.